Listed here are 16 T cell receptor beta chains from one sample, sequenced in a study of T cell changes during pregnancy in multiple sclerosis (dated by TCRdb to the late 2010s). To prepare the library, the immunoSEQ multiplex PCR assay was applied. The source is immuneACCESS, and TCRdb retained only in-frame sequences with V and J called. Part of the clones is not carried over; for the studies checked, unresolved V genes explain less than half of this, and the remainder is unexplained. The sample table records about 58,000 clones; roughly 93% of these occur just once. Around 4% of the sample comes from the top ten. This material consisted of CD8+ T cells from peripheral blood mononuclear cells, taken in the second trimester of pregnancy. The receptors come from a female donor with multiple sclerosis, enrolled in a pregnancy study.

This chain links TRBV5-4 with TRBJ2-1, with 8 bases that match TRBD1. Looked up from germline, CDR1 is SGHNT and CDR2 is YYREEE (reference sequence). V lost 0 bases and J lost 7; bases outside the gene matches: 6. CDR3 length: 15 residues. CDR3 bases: TGTGCCAGCAGCTTGGGGACAGGGATAGGAAATGAGCAGTTCTTC. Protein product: CASSLGTGIGNEQFF.

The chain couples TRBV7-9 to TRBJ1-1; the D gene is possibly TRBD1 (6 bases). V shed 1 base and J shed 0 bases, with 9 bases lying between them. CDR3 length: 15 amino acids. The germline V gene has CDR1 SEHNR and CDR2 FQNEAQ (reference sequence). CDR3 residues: CASSLVQGMNTEAFF. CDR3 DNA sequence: TGTGCCAGCAGCTTAGTACAGGGCATGAACACTGAAGCTTTCTTT.

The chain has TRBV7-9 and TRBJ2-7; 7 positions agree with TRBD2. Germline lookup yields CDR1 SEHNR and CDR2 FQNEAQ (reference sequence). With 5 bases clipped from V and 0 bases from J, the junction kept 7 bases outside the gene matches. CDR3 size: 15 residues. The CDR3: CASSVSSGPSYEQYF. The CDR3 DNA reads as TGTGCCAGCAGCGTTTCTAGCGGACCCTCCTACGAGCAGTACTTC. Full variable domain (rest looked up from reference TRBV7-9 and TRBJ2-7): DTGVSQNPRHKITKRGQNVTFRCDPISEHNRLYWYRQTLGQGPEFLTYFQNEAQLEKSRLLSDRFSAERPKGSFSTLEIQRTEQGDSAMYLCASSVSSGPSYEQYFGPGTRLTVT.

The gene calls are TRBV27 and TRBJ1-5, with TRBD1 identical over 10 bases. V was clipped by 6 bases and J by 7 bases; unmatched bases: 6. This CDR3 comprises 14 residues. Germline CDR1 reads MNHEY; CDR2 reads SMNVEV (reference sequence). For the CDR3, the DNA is TGTGCCAGCAGCATAGGACAGGGGGGCCAGCCCCAGCATTTT. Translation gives CASSIGQGGQPQHF.

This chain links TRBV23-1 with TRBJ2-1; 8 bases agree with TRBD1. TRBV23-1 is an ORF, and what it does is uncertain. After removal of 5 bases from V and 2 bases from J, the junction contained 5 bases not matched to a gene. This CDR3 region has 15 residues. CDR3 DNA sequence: TGCGCCAGCAGTGAACCGGGACAGGCCTACAATGAGCAGTTCTTC. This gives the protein CASSEPGQAYNEQFF.

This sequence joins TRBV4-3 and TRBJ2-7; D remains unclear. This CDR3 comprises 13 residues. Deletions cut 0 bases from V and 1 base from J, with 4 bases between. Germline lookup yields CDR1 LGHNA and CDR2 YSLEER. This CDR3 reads CASSQDLSYEQYF. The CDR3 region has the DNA TGCGCCAGCAGCCAAGATCTGTCCTACGAGCAGTACTTC.

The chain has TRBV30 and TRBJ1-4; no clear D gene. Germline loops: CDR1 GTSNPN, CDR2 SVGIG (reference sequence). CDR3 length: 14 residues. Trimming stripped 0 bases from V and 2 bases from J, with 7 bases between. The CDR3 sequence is CAWSVFETNEKLFF. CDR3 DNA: TGTGCCTGGAGTGTTTTTGAGACTAATGAAAAACTGTTTTTT.

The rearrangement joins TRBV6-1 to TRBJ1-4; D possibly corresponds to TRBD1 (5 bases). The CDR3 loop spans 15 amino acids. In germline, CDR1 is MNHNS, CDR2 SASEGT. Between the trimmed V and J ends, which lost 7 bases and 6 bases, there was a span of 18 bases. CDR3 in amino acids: CASTEDGAPDEKLFF. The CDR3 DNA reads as TGTGCCAGCACTGAGGATGGGGCCCCAGATGAAAAACTGTTTTTT.

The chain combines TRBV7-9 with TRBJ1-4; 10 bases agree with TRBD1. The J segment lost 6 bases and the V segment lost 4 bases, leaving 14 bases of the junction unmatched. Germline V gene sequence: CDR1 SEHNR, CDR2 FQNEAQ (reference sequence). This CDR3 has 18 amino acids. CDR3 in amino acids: CASSSVAGTGVGDEKLFF. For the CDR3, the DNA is TGTGCCAGCAGCTCCGTTGCGGGGACAGGGGTAGGGGATGAAAAACTGTTTTTT.

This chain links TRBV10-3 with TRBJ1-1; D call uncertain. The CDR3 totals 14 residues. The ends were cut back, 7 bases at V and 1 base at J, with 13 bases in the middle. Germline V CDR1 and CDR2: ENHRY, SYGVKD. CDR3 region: CAIKGELENTEAFF. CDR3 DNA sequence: TGTGCCATCAAAGGAGAATTGGAGAACACTGAAGCTTTCTTT.

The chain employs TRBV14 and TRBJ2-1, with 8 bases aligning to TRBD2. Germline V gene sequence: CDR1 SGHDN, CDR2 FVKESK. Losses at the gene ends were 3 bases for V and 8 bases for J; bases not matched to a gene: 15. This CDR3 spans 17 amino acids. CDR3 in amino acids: CASSHHSGTPPGDEQFF. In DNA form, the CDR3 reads TGTGCCAGCAGCCATCATAGCGGGACCCCCCCGGGGGATGAGCAGTTCTTC.

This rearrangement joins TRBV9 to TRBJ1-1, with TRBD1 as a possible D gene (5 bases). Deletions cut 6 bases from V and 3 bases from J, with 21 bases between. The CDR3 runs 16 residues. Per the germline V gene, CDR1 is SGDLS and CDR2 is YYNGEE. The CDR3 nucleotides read TGTGCCAGCACCCAACATGGGGGGGGACGGGACACTGAAGCTTTCTTT. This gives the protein CASTQHGGGRDTEAFF.

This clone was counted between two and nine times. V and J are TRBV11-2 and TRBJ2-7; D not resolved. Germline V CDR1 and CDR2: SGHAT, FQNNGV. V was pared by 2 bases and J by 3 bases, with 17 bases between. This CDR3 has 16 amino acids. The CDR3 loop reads CASSLNWASRVYEQYF. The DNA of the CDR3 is TGTGCCAGCAGCTTAAATTGGGCCTCGAGAGTCTACGAGCAGTACTTC.

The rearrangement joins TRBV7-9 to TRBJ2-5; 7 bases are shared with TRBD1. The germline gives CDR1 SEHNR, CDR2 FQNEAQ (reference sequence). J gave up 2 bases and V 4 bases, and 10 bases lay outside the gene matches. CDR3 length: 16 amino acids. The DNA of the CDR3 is TGTGCCAGCAGCTCCGCCGCTGGGACAGAGCAAGAGACCCAGTACTTC. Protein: CASSSAAGTEQETQYF.

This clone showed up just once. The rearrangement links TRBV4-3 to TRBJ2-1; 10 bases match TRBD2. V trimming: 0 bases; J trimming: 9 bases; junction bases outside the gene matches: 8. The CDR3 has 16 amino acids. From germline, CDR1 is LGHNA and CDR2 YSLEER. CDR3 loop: CASSQDGLAATGEQFF. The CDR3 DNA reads TGCGCCAGCAGCCAAGACGGACTAGCGGCAACGGGTGAGCAGTTCTTC.

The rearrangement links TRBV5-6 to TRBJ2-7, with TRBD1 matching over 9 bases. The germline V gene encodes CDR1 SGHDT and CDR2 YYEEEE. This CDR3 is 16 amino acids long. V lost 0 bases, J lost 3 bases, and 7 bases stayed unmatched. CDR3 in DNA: TGTGCCAGCAGCTTGGGGGGGACAGGGTCAATCTACGAGCAGTACTTC. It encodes CASSLGGTGSIYEQYF. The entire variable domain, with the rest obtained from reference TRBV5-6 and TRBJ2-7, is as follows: DAGVTQSPTHLIKTRGQQVTLRCSPKSGHDTVSWYQQALGQGPQFIFQYYEEEERQRGNFPDRFSGHQFPNYSSELNVNALLLGDSALYLCASSLGGTGSIYEQYFGPGTRLTVT.